The next 15 T cell receptor beta chains were all read from a single sample in a study of CD8 T cells in Susac syndrome. When the RNA was reverse transcribed, random hexamers were used with an input of roughly 0.45 to 1 ug. TCRdb re-called the immunoSEQ multiplex PCR reads with MiXCR, one entry per CDR3 protein. This sample has 95,000 to 150,000 distinct CDR3 sequences, with nearly 96% found just once. What was sequenced was CD4+ T cells from PBMCs. All receptors come from a human donor with Susac syndrome.

The chain recombines TRBV7-2 with TRBJ1-2; D is unclear. Germline V CDR1 and CDR2: SGHTA, FQGNSA. Deletions cut 1 base from V and 5 bases from J, with 14 bases between. The CDR3 length is 15 residues. CDR3 in amino acids: CASSLEAGIGYGYTF. Written as DNA, the CDR3 is TGTGCCAGCAGCTTAGAAGCGGGGATTGGATATGGCTACACCTTC.

This sequence joins TRBV5-4 and TRBJ2-1, with D perhaps TRBD2 (5 bases). Trimming removed 3 bases from V and 8 bases from J, with 15 bases in between. Germline loops: CDR1 SGHNT, CDR2 YYREEE (reference sequence). The CDR3 extends over 14 amino acids. The CDR3, as DNA: TGTGCCAGCAGCTCCATGGAGGTCGTTGATGAGCAGTTCTTC. Its protein is CASSSMEVVDEQFF. The whole variable domain, filled in from reference TRBV5-4 and TRBJ2-1, reads ETGVTQSPTHLIKTRGQQVTLRCSSQSGHNTVSWYQQALGQGPQFIFQYYREEENGRGNFPPRFSGLQFPNYSSELNVNALELDDSALYLCASSSMEVVDEQFFGPGTRLTVL.

The chain combines TRBV5-1 with TRBJ2-1; the D is unclear. The germline V gene encodes CDR1 SGHRS and CDR2 YFSETQ. This CDR3 is 12 amino acids long. Trimming shortened V by 6 bases and J by 5 bases, and 9 bases separated the two germline ends. The CDR3 DNA reads as TGCGCCAGCACCAAGACGGACAATGAGCAGTTCTTC. Its translation is CASTKTDNEQFF.

The rearrangement joins TRBV5-1 to TRBJ2-7; a weak D match, TRBD2 (6 bases). CDR3 length equals 14 residues. Germline assignment: CDR1 SGHRS and CDR2 YFSETQ. Between the trimmed V and J ends, which lost 3 bases and 6 bases, there was a span of 16 bases. The CDR3 protein is CASSSGTQIGEQYF. The CDR3 nucleotides read TGCGCCAGCAGCTCCGGGACTCAGATCGGCGAGCAGTACTTC.

This rearrangement joins TRBV4-2 to TRBJ2-3; 8 nucleotides match TRBD1. There are 16 residues in the CDR3. In germline, CDR1 is LGHNA, CDR2 YNFKEQ. The ends lost 2 bases at V and 5 bases at J; junction bases unmatched: 9. The CDR3 DNA is TGTGCCAGCAGCCAATCCCCGGGACAGGAGGGAGATACGCAGTATTTT. It specifies CASSQSPGQEGDTQYF.

The chain uses TRBV6-6 and TRBJ2-5; D is ambiguous. Deletions cut 2 bases from V and 6 bases from J, with 10 bases between. CDR3 length: 13 amino acids. CDR1 MNHNY and CDR2 SVGAGI come from the germline V gene (reference sequence). As DNA, the CDR3 is TGTGCCAGCAGTTACGTGGGTCGGCAGACCCAGTACTTC. As protein: CASSYVGRQTQYF.

The chain links TRBV15 to TRBJ2-7; TRBD2 aligns across 8 bases. This CDR3 spans 15 amino acids. V lost 1 base to trimming and J lost 4 bases; unmatched junction nucleotides: 6. The germline gives CDR1 LNHNV, CDR2 YYDKDF (reference sequence). The CDR3 DNA reads as TGTGCCACCAGCAGAGCGGGTAGCGGGAAATACGAGCAGTACTTC. This encodes CATSRAGSGKYEQYF.

The chain has TRBV6-2 or TRBV6-3 and TRBJ2-7; D is unclear. The CDR3 runs to 12 residues. V shed 2 bases and J shed 3 bases, with 5 bases lying between them. Germline-derived CDR1 and CDR2 are MNHEY and SVGEGT. CDR3 sequence (DNA): TGTGCCAGCAGTTACCCCTACTACGAGCAGTACTTC. It is translated as CASSYPYYEQYF.

The rearrangement joins TRBV7-8 to TRBJ2-3, with 8 bases that match TRBD1. CDR1 and CDR2 from the germline V gene are SGHVS and FQNEAQ. This CDR3 region has 17 residues. J gave up 4 bases and V 2 bases, and 11 bases lay outside the gene matches. The CDR3 loop reads CASSLYRGTGSPDTQYF. As DNA, the CDR3 is TGTGCCAGCAGCTTATATCGCGGGACAGGATCCCCAGATACGCAGTATTTT. The full variable domain, with the rest looked up from reference TRBV7-8 and TRBJ2-3, is GAGVSQSPRYKVAKRGQDVALRCDPISGHVSLFWYQQALGQGPEFLTYFQNEAQLDKSGLPSDRFFAERPEGSVSTLKIQRTQQEDSAVYLCASSLYRGTGSPDTQYFGPGTRLTVL.

This clonotype was recorded once. The chain is built from TRBV5-1 and TRBJ2-3; possibly TRBD2 for D (6 bases). Per the germline V gene, CDR1 is SGHRS and CDR2 is YFSETQ. Deletions cut 4 bases from V and 0 bases from J, with 15 bases between. The CDR3 length is 16 residues. The CDR3, as DNA: TGCGCCAGCAGCGGGGACTTTCCTACCAGCACAGATACGCAGTATTTT. As protein: CASSGDFPTSTDTQYF.

J is TRBJ1-1 and V is TRBV29-1; D remains ambiguous. The CDR3 loop spans 10 amino acids. Deletions cut 5 bases from V and 0 bases from J, with 1 base between. Germline CDR1 reads SQVTM; CDR2 reads ANQGSEA. The CDR3 region is CSVMNTEAFF. CDR3 coding DNA: TGCAGCGTTATGAACACTGAAGCTTTCTTT.

This clonotype was counted a single time. The chain carries TRBV19 and TRBJ2-4; D is possibly TRBD1 or TRBD2 (5 bases each). Germline V CDR1 and CDR2: LNHDA, SQIVND (reference sequence). V was pared by 5 bases and J by 8 bases, with 13 bases between. The CDR3 length is 13 residues. CDR3 sequence reads: CASSGDARDIQYF. The CDR3 nucleotides are TGTGCCAGTAGTGGGGACGCCCGGGACATTCAGTACTTC.

On this clonotype itself: At one of its ends the junction is not consistent with the germline gene, which may arise from a read error. V and J are TRBV3-1 and TRBJ2-3; 7 nucleotides match TRBD2. The CDR3 totals 16 residues. Germline-derived CDR1 and CDR2 are LGHDT and YNNKEL (reference sequence). The CDR3 DNA sequence: TGTGCCAGCAGTCAAGGGGCGGGAGTAGGCACAGATACGCAGTATTTT. Its protein product is CASSQGAGVGTDTQYF.

This chain connects TRBV20-1 to TRBJ2-3; TRBD2 matches 11 bases. The junction had 8 bases not matched to a gene; V was cut back by 4 bases and J by 2 bases. CDR1 DFQATT and CDR2 SNEGSKA come from the germline V gene (reference sequence). The CDR3 is 16 residues long. DNA of the CDR3: TGCAGTGCTATGGGTGCACTAGCGGGGGTCACAGATACGCAGTATTTT. Translation gives CSAMGALAGVTDTQYF.

The chain recombines TRBV5-1 with TRBJ2-3; perhaps TRBD2 as D (6 bases). The CDR3 runs 16 residues. CDR1 and CDR2 from the germline V gene are SGHRS and YFSETQ. Trimming pared 0 bases from V and 2 bases from J, leaving 13 bases between. The CDR3 reads CASSLVAGRNTDTQYF. CDR3 DNA: TGCGCCAGCAGCTTGGTGGCAGGGAGGAACACAGATACGCAGTATTTT.